This T cell receptor (beta chain) came from a study of T cell responses to AZD1222 COVID-19 vaccine. Clones were sequenced by immunoSEQ multiplex PCR, and TCRdb holds only the in-frame ones, with some missing. This sample carries more than 140,000 clones, more than 80% of them seen once, and the ten largest clones take approximately 0.96%. Germline CDR1 is SGHNT and CDR2 is YYREEE (reference sequence). The CDR3 spans 15 residues. With 4 bases removed from V and 5 bases from J, the gap between germline ends came to 13 bases. The sequences come from peripheral blood, collected on day 0 of MenACWY control vaccination. V and J are TRBV5-4 and TRBJ1-6, with D perhaps TRBD1 (5 bases). The sequence was obtained from an adult in good health. The DNA for the CDR3 is TGTGCCAGCAGCCCTCGGGACGGAGATAATTCACCCCTCCACTTT. Residues: CASSPRDGDNSPLHF.